Listed here is a single TCR beta chain. Its antigen is not identified. A much larger clone sits a single nucleotide away, making a read error possible. People with hyperthyroidism were aged 18 to 65 and newly diagnosed, under 2 months' duration. Other autoimmune diseases, uncontrolled infections, pregnancy or lactation ruled patients out of participation. This specimen comes from a study of Graves' ophthalmopathy and Graves' hyperthyroidism. Broader study findings: With about 87% sensitivity and less than 83% specificity, a 13-signature model separated ophthalmopathy from stable hyperthyroidism. For predicting ophthalmopathy progression, the model had more than 60% sensitivity and 72.22% specificity.

Transcripts of RNA were the source for amplifying TCR beta CDR3 regions. Scientists carried out first-round RT-PCR using HTBI primers and then a second-round multiplex PCR. Via MiXCR, TCRdb re-called the multiplex PCR reads, giving one row per CDR3 protein. The sample includes some 1.1 million distinct CDR3 sequences, about 35% of them seen just once. The length of the CDR3 is 11 residues. V lost 5 bases and J 6 bases, leaving 8 bases between the germline ends. CDR1 is MNHNS, CDR2 SASEGT, per germline. The rearrangement links TRBV6-1 to TRBJ2-7, with D hard to call. This receptor was taken from an adult man with Graves' hyperthyroidism. Sequenced material: peripheral blood or thyroid tissue (not recorded which). The CDR3 reads CASSYAIEQYF. In nucleotides, the CDR3 is TGTGCCAGCAGTTACGCGATCGAGCAGTACTTC.